These 12 T cell receptor beta chains came from one sample sequenced in a study of OX40 agonist ivuxolimab in advanced cancers. Profiling relied on immunoSEQ multiplex PCR, and the TCRdb table lists in-frame clones only, not all of them. The sample records some 74,000 clones, about 87% being singletons. The material sequenced was CD4+ or CD8+ T cells sorted from blood, taken in a trial of the OX40 agonist ivuxolimab. The receptors originated from an adult with an advanced solid tumor such as melanoma, head and neck, liver or kidney cancer.

The V gene is TRBV7-9, the J gene TRBJ2-2; perhaps TRBD2 as D (6 bases). V shed 7 bases and J shed 0 bases, with 21 bases lying between them. The CDR3 has 18 amino acids. Germline-derived CDR1 and CDR2 are SEHNR and FQNEAQ (reference sequence). CDR3 sequence reads: CASNTPGLSKTNTGELFF. The CDR3 DNA is TGTGCCAGCAACACACCGGGACTCTCCAAAACGAACACCGGGGAGCTGTTTTTT.

V gene TRBV13 combines with J gene TRBJ2-4; possible D gene TRBD2, 5 bases. V lost 7 bases, J lost 5 bases, and 21 bases lay in between. This CDR3 is 16 amino acids long. Germline V gives CDR1 PRHDT, CDR2 FYEKMQ (reference sequence). The CDR3 reads CASKERKTFGENIQYF. The CDR3 nucleotides read TGTGCCAGCAAGGAGAGGAAGACATTCGGGGAAAACATTCAGTACTTC.

The J gene is TRBJ2-7, the V gene TRBV11-2, with unresolved D. This CDR3 comprises 14 residues. With 1 base removed from V and 5 bases from J, the gap between germline ends came to 12 bases. Germline lookup yields CDR1 SGHAT and CDR2 FQNNGV. DNA for the CDR3: TGTGCCAGCAGCTTAGGGAATAGTTTTAACGAGCAGTACTTC. Amino acid sequence: CASSLGNSFNEQYF.

The chain combines TRBV6-1 with TRBJ2-7; D is perhaps TRBD2 (6 bases). Trimming took 6 bases from V and 1 from J, leaving 16 bases between them. This CDR3 is 15 amino acids long. Germline CDR1 MNHNS, CDR2 SASEGT. CDR3 DNA sequence: TGTGCCAGCAGGGGGATGTCGGGAGTGTCCTACGAGCAGTACTTC. Protein sequence: CASRGMSGVSYEQYF.

V and J are TRBV5-4 and TRBJ1-3; D is perhaps TRBD1 (6 bases). Trimming removed 0 bases at V and 0 bases at J, with 13 bases between. This CDR3 has 17 amino acids. CDR1 is SGHNT and CDR2 is YYREEE in the germline V gene (reference sequence). Written as DNA, the CDR3 is TGTGCCAGCAGCTTGGGGGGGCCGGGGTCCTCTGGAAACACCATATATTTT. This translates into CASSLGGPGSSGNTIYF.

V is TRBV7-2 and J is TRBJ2-5; the match to TRBD2 covers 13 bases. The germline V gene encodes CDR1 SGHTA and CDR2 FQGNSA. V was pared by 5 bases and J by 5 bases, with 8 bases of the junction left unmatched. The CDR3 sequence is 16 residues long. CDR3 DNA: TGTGCCAGCAGCAAACTAGCGGGAGGGCCGTGGGAGACCCAGTACTTC. Protein sequence: CASSKLAGGPWETQYF.

The V gene is TRBV29-1, the J gene TRBJ1-1; D might be TRBD1 (5 bases). The CDR3 runs 12 residues. Germline CDR1 and CDR2: SQVTM and ANQGSEA. Written as DNA, the CDR3 is TGCAGTATACGGGGGATGAACACTGAAGCTTTCTTT. It codes for CSIRGMNTEAFF.

This clone was observed a handful of times. CDR3 coding DNA: TGTGCCAGCCGACCGACCCCTCACAATGAGCAGTTCTTC. Encoded protein: CASRPTPHNEQFF. This sequence joins TRBV30 and TRBJ2-1; D gene uncertain. CDR1 and CDR2 (germline): GTSNPN, SVGIG (reference sequence). This CDR3 contains 13 residues. The V and J ends lost 8 bases and 5 bases respectively, with 16 bases between them.

This chain links TRBV2 with TRBJ2-3; 10 bases are shared with TRBD2. CDR3 length: 15 residues. The germline V gene encodes CDR1 SNHLY and CDR2 FYNNEI. Losses at the gene ends were 4 bases for V and 4 bases for J; bases not matched to a gene: 5. The CDR3 reads CASSALAGAPDTQYF. The CDR3 DNA sequence: TGTGCCAGCAGTGCCCTAGCGGGGGCCCCAGATACGCAGTATTTT.

This chain uses TRBV6-1 with TRBJ1-3; D not resolved. Germline CDR1 is MNHNS and CDR2 is SASEGT. The CDR3 length is 16 residues. The V end lost 0 bases, the J end lost 0 bases, and 9 bases lay between the germline ends. The CDR3 protein is CASSEAWTHSGNTIYF. In DNA form, the CDR3 reads TGTGCCAGCAGTGAAGCGTGGACGCACTCTGGAAACACCATATATTTT.

The rearrangement joins TRBV28 to TRBJ2-4; 9 bases agree with TRBD1. From germline, CDR1 is MDHEN and CDR2 SYDVKM. This CDR3 region has 16 residues. Germline trimming cut 2 bases from V and 1 base from J; bases unmatched to any gene: 3. The CDR3: CASSLAQGAAKNIQYF. The CDR3 DNA sequence: TGTGCCAGCAGTTTAGCACAGGGGGCGGCCAAAAACATTCAGTACTTC. The variable domain in full, with the rest retrieved from reference TRBV28 and TRBJ2-4, is DVKVTQSSRYLVKRTGEKVFLECVQDMDHENMFWYRQDPGLGLRLIYFSYDVKMKEKGDIPEGYSVSREKKERFSLILESASTNQTSMYLCASSLAQGAAKNIQYFGAGTRLSVL.

As to this clone: Compared with germline, one end of the junction differs, possibly owing to a read error. The chain recombines TRBV7-7 with TRBJ2-5; D may be TRBD2 (7 bases). The CDR3 has 17 amino acids. CDR1 and CDR2 from the germline V gene are SSHAT and FNYEAQ (reference sequence). CDR3 in amino acids: CASSFSRGGGGGETQYF. The CDR3 nucleotides read TGTGCTAGCAGCTTCTCCCGAGGTGGAGGGGGAGGGGAGACCCAGTACTTC.